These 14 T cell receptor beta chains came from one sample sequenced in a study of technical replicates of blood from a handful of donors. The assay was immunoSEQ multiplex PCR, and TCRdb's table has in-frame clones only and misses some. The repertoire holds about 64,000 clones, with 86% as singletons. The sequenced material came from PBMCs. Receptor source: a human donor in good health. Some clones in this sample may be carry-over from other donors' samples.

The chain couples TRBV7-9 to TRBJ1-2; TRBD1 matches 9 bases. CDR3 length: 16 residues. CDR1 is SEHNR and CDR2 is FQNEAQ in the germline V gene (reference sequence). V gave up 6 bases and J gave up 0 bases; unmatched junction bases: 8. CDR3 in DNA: TGTGCCAGCAGGGGACAGGGCCTAGCGACTAACTATGGCTACACCTTC. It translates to CASRGQGLATNYGYTF.

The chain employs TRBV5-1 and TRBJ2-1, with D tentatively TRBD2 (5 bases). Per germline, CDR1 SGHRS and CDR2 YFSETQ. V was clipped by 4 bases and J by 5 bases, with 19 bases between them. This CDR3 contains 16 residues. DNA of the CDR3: TGCGCCAGCAGCCCCGATGGCGGGTCTCTCAACAATGAGCAGTTCTTC. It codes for CASSPDGGSLNNEQFF.

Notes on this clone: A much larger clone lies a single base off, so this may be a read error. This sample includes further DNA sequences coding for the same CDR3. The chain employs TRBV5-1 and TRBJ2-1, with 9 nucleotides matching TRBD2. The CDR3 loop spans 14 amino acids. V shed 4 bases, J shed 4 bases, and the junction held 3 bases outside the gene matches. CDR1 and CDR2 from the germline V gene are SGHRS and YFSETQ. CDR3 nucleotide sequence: TGCGCCAGCAGCACCAGCGGGGGGTACAATGAGCAGTTCTTC. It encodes CASSTSGGYNEQFF.

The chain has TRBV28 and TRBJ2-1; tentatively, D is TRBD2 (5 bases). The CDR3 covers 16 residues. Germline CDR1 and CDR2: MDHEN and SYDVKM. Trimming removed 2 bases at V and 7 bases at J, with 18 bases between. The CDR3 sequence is CASSLPTGKSGNEQFF. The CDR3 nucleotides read TGTGCCAGCAGTTTACCGACGGGGAAATCGGGTAATGAGCAGTTCTTC.

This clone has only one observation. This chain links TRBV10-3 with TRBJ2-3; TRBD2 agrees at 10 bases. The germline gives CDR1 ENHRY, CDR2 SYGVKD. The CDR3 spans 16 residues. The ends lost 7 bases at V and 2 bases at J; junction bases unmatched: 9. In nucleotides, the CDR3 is TGTGCCATCACCTCGGGTAGCGGGGGGCACACAGATACGCAGTATTTT. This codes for CAITSGSGGHTDTQYF.

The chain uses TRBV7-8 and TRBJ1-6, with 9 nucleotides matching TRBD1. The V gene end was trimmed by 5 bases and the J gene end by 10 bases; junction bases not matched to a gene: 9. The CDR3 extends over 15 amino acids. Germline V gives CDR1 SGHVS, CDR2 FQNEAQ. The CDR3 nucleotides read TGTGCCAGCAGCCTAAGGGACAGGGCTCAGTCACCCCTCCACTTT. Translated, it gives CASSLRDRAQSPLHF.

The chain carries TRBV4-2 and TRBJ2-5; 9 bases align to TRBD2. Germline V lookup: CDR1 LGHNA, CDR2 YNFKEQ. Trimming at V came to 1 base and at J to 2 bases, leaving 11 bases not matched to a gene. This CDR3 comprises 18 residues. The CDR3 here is CASSQGPPGGGGQETQYF. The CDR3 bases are TGTGCCAGCAGCCAAGGACCCCCTGGCGGGGGGGGACAAGAGACCCAGTACTTC.

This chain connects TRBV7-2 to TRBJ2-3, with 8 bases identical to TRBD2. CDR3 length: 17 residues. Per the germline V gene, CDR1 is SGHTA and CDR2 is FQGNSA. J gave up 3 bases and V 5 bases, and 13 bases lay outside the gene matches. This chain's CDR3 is CASSPSLSGSRTDTQYF. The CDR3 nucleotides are TGTGCCAGCAGCCCAAGTCTCAGCGGGAGTCGAACAGATACGCAGTATTTT.

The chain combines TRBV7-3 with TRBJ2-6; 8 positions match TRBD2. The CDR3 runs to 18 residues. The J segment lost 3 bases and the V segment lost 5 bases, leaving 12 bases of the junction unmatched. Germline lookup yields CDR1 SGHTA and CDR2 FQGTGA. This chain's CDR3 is CASSPGGGRLVGANVLTF. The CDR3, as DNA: TGTGCCAGCAGCCCCGGCGGGGGGCGTTTGGTTGGGGCCAACGTCCTGACTTTC.

CDR3 residues: CASSSPPADKITDTQYF. The DNA for the CDR3 is TGTGCCAGCAGCTCACCGCCCGCGGACAAGATCACAGATACGCAGTATTTT. The genes are TRBV7-9 and TRBJ2-3; TRBD1 is a possible D gene (5 bases). There are 17 residues in the CDR3. V lost 4 bases, J lost 2 bases, and 19 bases lay in between. Per the germline V gene, CDR1 is SEHNR and CDR2 is FQNEAQ (reference sequence).

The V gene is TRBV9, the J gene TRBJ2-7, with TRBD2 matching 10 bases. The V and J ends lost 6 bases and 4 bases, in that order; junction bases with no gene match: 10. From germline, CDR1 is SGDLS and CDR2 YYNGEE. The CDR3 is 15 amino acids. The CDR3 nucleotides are TGTGCCAGCAACAAGGGGGGGACTAGCGCATACGAGCAGTACTTC. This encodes CASNKGGTSAYEQYF.

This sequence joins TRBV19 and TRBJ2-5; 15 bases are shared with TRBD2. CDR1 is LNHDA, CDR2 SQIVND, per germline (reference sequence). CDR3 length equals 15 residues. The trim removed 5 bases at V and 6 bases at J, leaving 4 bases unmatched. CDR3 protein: CASSSGTSGRKTQYF. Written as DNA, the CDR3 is TGTGCCAGTAGTTCGGGGACTAGCGGGAGGAAGACCCAGTACTTC.

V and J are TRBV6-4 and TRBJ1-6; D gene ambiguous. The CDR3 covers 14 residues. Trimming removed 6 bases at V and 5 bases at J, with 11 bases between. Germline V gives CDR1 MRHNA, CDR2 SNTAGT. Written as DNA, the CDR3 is TGTGCCAGCAGCTCTAAAGCGGATAATTCACCCCTCCACTTT. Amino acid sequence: CASSSKADNSPLHF.

The CDR3 loop reads CASSEARGGNTIYF. CDR3 DNA sequence: TGTGCCAGCAGTGAAGCGCGCGGAGGAAACACCATATATTTT. This sequence joins TRBV2 and TRBJ1-3; D remains unclear. CDR1 is SNHLY and CDR2 is FYNNEI in the germline V gene. V lost 0 bases and J lost 4, with 7 bases in between. The CDR3 is made up of 14 amino acids.